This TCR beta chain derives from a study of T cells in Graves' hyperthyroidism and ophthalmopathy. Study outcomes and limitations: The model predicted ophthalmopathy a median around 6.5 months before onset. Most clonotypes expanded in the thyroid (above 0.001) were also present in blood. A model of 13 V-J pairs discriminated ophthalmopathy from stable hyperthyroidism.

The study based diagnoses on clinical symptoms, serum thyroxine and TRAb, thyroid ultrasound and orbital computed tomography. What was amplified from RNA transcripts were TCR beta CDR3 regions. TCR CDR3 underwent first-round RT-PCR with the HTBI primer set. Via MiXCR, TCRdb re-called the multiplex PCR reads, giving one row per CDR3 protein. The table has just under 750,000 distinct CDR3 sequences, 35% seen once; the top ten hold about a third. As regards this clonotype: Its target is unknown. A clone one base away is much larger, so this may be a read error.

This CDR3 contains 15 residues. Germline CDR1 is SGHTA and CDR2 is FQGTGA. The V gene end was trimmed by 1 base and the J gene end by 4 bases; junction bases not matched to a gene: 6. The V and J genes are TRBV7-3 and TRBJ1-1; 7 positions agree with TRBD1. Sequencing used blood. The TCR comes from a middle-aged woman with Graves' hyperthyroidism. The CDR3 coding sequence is TGTGCCAGCAGCTTAATCGCCGACAGGGCCACTGAAGCTTTCTTT. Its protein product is CASSLIADRATEAFF.